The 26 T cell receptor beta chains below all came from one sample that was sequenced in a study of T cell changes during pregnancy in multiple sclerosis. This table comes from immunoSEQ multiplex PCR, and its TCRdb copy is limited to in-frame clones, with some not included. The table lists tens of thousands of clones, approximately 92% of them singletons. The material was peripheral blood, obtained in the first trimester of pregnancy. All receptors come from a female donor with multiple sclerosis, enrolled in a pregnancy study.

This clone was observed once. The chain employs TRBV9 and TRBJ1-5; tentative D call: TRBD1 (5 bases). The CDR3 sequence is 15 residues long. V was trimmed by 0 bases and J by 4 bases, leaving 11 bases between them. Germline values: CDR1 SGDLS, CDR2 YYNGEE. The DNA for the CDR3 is TGTGCCAGCAGCGTAGCGGGGGGTCGGAATCAGCCCCAGCATTTT. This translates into CASSVAGGRNQPQHF.

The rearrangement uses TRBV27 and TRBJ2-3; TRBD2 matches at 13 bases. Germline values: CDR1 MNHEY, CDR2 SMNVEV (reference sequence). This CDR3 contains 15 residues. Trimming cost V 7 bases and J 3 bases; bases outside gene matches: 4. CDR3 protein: CASNILAGGTDTQYF. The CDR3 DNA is TGTGCCAGCAACATACTAGCGGGAGGGACAGATACGCAGTATTTT.

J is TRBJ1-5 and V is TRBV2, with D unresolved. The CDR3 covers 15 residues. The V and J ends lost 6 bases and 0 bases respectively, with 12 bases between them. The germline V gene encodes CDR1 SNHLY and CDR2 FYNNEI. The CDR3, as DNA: TGTGCCAGCAGGGCGGAGGAATATAGCAATCAGCCCCAGCATTTT. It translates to CASRAEEYSNQPQHF.

The CDR3 DNA follows: TGTGCCAGCAGCCCTTGGGGGAGGCCGGGCGGCTACACCTTC. It is translated as CASSPWGRPGGYTF. The rearrangement links TRBV7-2 to TRBJ1-2; possible D gene TRBD1, 5 bases. The CDR3 covers 14 residues. The V gene's germline CDR1 is SGHTA and CDR2 FQGNSA. V was clipped by 5 bases and J by 8 bases, with 18 bases between them.

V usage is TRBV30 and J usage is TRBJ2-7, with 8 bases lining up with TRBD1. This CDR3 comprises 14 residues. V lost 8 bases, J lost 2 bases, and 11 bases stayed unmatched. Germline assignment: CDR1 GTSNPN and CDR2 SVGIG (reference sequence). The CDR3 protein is CAGEVSGGPYEQYF. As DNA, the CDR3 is TGTGCCGGGGAGGTATCAGGGGGCCCCTACGAGCAGTACTTC.

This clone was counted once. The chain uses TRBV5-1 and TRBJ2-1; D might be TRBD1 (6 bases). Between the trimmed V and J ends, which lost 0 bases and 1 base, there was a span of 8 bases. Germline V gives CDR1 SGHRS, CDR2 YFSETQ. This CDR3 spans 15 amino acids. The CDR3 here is CASSLDRVSYNEQFF. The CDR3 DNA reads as TGCGCCAGCAGCTTGGACAGGGTATCCTACAATGAGCAGTTCTTC.

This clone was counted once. The CDR3 region has the DNA TGTGCCAGCAGCGTAGCTTTGCAGGGGGCAAGGGACACAGATACGCAGTATTTT. Its translation: CASSVALQGARDTDTQYF. The gene calls are TRBV9 and TRBJ2-3; 8 bases map to TRBD1. The ends lost 0 bases at V and 2 bases at J; junction bases unmatched: 11. The CDR3 is 18 amino acids. Germline V CDR1 and CDR2: SGDLS, YYNGEE.

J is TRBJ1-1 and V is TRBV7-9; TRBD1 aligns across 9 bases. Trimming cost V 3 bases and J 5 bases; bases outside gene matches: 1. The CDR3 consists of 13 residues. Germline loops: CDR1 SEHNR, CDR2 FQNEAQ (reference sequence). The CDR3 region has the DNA TGTGCCAGCAGCTTGACAGGGGGGACTGAAGCTTTCTTT. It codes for CASSLTGGTEAFF.

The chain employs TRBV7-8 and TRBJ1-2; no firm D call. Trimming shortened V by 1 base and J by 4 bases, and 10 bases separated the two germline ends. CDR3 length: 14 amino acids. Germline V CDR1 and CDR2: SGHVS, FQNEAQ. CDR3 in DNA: TGTGCCAGCAGCTTAGTGGGAGGGAGCTATGGCTACACCTTC. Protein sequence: CASSLVGGSYGYTF.

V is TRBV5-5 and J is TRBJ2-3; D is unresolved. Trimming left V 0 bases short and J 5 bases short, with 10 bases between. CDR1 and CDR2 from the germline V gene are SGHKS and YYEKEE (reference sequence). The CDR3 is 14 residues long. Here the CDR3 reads CASSLESEVDTQYF. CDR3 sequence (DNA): TGTGCCAGCAGCTTGGAATCTGAGGTAGATACGCAGTATTTT.

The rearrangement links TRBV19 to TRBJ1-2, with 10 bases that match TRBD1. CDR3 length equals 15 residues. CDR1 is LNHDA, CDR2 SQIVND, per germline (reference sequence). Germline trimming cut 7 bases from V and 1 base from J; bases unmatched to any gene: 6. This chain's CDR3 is CASKRGQGSNYGYTF. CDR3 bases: TGTGCCAGTAAGAGGGGACAGGGGAGTAACTATGGCTACACCTTC.

CDR3 residues: CASSPPGVRTDTQYF. DNA of the CDR3: TGCGCCAGCAGCCCCCCAGGGGTCAGGACAGATACGCAGTATTTT. The J gene is TRBJ2-3, the V gene TRBV5-1; weak D call: TRBD1 (6 bases). This CDR3 is built from 15 residues. The V end lost 4 bases, the J end lost 3 bases, and 15 bases lay between the germline ends. In germline, CDR1 is SGHRS, CDR2 YFSETQ.

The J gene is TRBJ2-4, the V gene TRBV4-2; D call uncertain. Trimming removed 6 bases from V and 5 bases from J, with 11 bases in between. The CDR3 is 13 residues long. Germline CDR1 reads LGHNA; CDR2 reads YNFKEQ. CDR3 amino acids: CASRSRQENIQYF. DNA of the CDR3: TGTGCCAGCAGGAGCCGGCAGGAAAACATTCAGTACTTC.

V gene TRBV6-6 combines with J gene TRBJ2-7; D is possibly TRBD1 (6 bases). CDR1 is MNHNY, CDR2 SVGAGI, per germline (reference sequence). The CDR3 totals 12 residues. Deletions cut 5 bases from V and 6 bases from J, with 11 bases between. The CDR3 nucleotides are TGTGCCAGCAGTGTACAGGGTACCGAGCAGTACTTC. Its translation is CASSVQGTEQYF.

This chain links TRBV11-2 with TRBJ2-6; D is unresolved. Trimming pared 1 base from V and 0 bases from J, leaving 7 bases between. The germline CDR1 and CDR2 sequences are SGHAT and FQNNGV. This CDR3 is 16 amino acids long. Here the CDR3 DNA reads TGTGCCAGCAGCTTAGCACTTAGCTCTGGGGCCAACGTCCTGACTTTC. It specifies CASSLALSSGANVLTF.

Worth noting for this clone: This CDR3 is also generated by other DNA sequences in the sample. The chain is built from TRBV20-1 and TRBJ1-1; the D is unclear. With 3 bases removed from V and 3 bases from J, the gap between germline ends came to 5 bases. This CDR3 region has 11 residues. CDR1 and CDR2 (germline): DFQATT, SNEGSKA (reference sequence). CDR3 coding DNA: TGCAGTGCTAGGAGGGACACTGAAGCTTTCTTT. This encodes CSARRDTEAFF.

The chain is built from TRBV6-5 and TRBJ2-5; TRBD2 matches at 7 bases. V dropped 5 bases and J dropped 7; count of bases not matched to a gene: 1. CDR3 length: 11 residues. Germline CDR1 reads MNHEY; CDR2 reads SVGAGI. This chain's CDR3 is CASSPGGTQYF. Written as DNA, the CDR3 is TGTGCCAGCAGTCCGGGGGGGACCCAGTACTTC.

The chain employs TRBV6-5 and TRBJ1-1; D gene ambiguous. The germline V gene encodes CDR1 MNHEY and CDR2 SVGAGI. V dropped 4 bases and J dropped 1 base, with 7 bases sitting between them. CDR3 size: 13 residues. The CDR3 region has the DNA TGTGCCAGCAGTTCATCGGGGAACACTGAAGCTTTCTTT. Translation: CASSSSGNTEAFF.

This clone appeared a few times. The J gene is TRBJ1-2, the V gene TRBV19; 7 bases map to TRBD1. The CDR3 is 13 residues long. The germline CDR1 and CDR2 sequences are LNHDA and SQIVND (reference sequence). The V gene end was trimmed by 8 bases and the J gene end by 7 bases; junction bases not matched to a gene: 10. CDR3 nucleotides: TGTGCCAGTGATAACCGGGACAGAGCTGGCTACACCTTC. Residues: CASDNRDRAGYTF.

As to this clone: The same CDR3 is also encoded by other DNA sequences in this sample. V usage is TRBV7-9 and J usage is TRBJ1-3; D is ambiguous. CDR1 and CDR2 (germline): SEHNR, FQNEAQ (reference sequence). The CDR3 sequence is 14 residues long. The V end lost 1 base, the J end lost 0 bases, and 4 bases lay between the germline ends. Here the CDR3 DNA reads TGTGCCAGCAGCTTAGGAGGCTCTGGAAACACCATATATTTT. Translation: CASSLGGSGNTIYF.

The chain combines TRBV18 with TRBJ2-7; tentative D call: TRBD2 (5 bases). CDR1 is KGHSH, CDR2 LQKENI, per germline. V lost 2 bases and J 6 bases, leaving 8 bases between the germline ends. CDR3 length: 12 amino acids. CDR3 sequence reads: CASSPYGGEQYF. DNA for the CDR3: TGTGCCAGCTCACCATATGGAGGCGAGCAGTACTTC.

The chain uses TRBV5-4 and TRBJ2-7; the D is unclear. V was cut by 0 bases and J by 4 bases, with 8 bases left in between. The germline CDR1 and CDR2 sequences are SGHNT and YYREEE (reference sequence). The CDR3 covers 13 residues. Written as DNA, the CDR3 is TGTGCCAGCAGCTTGGTAGATGGTTACGAGCAGTACTTC. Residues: CASSLVDGYEQYF.

The CDR3 coding sequence is TGTGCCAGCAGGACTGCAGGGGGCCCCGGGGAGCTGTTTTTT. This sequence encodes CASRTAGGPGELFF. J is TRBJ2-2 and V is TRBV27, with 8 bases identical to TRBD1. The V gene's germline CDR1 is MNHEY and CDR2 SMNVEV (reference sequence). J lost 6 bases, V lost 6 bases, and 6 bases had no gene match. The CDR3 runs 14 residues.

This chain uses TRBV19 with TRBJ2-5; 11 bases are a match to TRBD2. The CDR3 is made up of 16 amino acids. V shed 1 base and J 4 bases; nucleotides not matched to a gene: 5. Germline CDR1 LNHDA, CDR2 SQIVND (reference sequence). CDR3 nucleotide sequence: TGTGCCAGTAGTATAGGAACTAGCGGGAGAGGAGAGACCCAGTACTTC. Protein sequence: CASSIGTSGRGETQYF. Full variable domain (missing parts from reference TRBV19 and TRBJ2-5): DGGITQSPKYLFRKEGQNVTLSCEQNLNHDAMYWYRQDPGQGLRLIYYSQIVNDFQKGDIAEGYSVSREKKESFPLTVTSAQKNPTAFYLCASSIGTSGRGETQYFGPGTRLLVL.

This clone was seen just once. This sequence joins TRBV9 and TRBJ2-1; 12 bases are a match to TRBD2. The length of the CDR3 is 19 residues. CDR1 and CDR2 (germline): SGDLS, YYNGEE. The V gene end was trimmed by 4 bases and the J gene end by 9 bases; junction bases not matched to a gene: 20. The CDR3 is CASSMTPSGRALGHIEQFF. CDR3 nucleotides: TGTGCCAGCAGCATGACTCCTAGCGGGAGGGCCTTAGGACACATTGAGCAGTTCTTC.

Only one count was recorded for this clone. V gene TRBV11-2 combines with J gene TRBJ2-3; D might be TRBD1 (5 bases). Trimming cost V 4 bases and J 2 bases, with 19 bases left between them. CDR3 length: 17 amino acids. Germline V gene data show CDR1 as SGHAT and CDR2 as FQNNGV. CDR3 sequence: CASSSPTSGKSTDTQYF. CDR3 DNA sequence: TGTGCCAGCAGCTCCCCTACCTCAGGGAAATCCACAGATACGCAGTATTTT.